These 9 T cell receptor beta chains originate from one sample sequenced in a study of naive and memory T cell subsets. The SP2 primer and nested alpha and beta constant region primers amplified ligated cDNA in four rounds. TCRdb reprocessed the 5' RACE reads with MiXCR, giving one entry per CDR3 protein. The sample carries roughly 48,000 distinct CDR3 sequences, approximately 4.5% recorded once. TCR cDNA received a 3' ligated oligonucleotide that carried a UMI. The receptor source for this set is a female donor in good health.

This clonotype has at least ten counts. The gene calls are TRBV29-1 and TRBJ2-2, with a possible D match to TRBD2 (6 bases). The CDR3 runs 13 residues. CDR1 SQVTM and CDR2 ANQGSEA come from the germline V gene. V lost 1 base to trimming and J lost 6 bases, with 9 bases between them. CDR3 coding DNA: TGCAGCGTTGAAGTATGGGGGGCCGGGGAGCTGTTTTTT. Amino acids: CSVEVWGAGELFF.

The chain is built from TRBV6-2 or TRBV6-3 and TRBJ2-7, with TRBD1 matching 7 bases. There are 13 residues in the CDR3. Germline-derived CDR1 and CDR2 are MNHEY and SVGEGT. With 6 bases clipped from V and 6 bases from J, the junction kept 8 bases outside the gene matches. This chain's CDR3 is CASRGTGVREQYF. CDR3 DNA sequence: TGTGCCAGCAGAGGAACAGGGGTCCGCGAGCAGTACTTC.

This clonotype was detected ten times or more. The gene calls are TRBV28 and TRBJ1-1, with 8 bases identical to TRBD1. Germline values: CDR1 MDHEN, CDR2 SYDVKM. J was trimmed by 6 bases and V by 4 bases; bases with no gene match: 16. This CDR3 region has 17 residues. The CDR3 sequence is CASSYVRQGNSRAEAFF. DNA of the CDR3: TGTGCCAGCAGTTATGTCCGACAGGGGAATTCTCGGGCTGAAGCTTTCTTT.

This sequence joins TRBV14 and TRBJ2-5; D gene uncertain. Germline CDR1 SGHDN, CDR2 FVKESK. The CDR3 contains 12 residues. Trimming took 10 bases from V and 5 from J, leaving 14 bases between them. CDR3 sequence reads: CATSTGLETQYF. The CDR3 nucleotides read TGTGCCACCTCTACTGGGCTGGAGACCCAGTACTTC. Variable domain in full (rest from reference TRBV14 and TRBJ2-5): EAGVTQFPSHSVIEKGQTVTLRCDPISGHDNLYWYRRVMGKEIKFLLHFVKESKQDESGMPNNRFLAERTGGTYSTLKVQPAELEDSGVYFCATSTGLETQYFGPGTRLLVL.

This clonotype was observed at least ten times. The CDR3 sequence: CSAPGGGGSTDTQYF. The CDR3 DNA is TGCAGTGCCCCGGGGGGGGGAGGGAGCACAGATACGCAGTATTTT. The V gene is TRBV20-1, the J gene TRBJ2-3; 8 bases align to TRBD2. In germline, CDR1 is DFQATT, CDR2 SNEGSKA (reference sequence). J gave up 0 bases and V 6 bases, and 8 bases lay outside the gene matches. The CDR3 contains 15 residues.

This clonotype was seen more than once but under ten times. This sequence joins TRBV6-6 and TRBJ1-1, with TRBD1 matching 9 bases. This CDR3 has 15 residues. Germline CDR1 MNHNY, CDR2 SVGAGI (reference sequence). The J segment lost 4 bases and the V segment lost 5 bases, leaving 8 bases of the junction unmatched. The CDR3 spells CASSMGQGRGTEAFF. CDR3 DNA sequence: TGTGCCAGCAGTATGGGACAGGGTAGGGGCACTGAAGCTTTCTTT.

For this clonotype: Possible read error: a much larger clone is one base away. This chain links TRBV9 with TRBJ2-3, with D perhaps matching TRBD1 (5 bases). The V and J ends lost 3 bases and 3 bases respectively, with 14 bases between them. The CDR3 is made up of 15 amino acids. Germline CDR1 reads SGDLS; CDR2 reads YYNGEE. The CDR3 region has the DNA TGTGCCAGCAGCGACCTCACAGGAAAAACAGATACGCAGTATTTT. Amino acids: CASSDLTGKTDTQYF.

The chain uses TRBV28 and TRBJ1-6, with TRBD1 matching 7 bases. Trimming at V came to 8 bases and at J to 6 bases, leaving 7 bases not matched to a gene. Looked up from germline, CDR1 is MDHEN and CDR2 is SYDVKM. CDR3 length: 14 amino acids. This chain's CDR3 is CASWPDRRNSPLHF. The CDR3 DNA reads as TGTGCCAGCTGGCCGGACAGGCGTAATTCACCCCTCCACTTT.

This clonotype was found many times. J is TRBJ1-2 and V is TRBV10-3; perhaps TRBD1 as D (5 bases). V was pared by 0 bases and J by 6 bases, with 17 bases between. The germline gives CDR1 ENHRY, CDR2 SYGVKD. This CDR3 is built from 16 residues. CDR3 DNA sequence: TGTGCCATCAGTGAGTCTATAATGGGCAGAGGGGATGGCTACACCTTC. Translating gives CAISESIMGRGDGYTF.